The rows below give T cell receptor beta chains drawn from one sample of a study of OX40 agonist ivuxolimab in advanced cancers. Assay: immunoSEQ multiplex PCR; the TCRdb copy retains only in-frame clones and omits some. The data hold more than 100,000 clones, with roughly 93% observed a single time. Sequenced here: CD4+ or CD8+ T cells sorted from blood, sampled in a trial of the OX40 agonist ivuxolimab. Source of these receptors: an adult with an advanced solid tumor such as melanoma, head and neck, liver or kidney cancer. Each CDR3 is given with its conserved first and last residue. D genes are given only for firm matches. A clone size is listed for some rows: how often the clone was seen (once, few, many), or a class if it is expanded.

TRBV2	.	TRBJ2-5	few	CASRGDVQETQYF	TGTGCCAGCAGGGGGGACGTCCAAGAGACCCAGTACTTC
TRBV7-8	.	TRBJ2-1	.	CASSPDPPVGNEQFF	TGTGCCAGCAGCCCGGACCCTCCAGTTGGCAATGAGCAGTTCTTC
TRBV28	TRBD1	TRBJ2-7	.	CASSLSPRAGGKNEQYF	TGTGCCAGCAGTTTATCACCCCGGGCAGGGGGCAAGAACGAGCAGTACTTC
TRBV7-9	.	TRBJ1-2	.	CASSLATDYGYTF	TGTGCCAGCAGCTTAGCAACGGACTATGGCTACACCTTC
TRBV5-6	.	TRBJ2-5	.	CASSERQRTQYF	TGTGCCAGCAGCGAGAGACAGAGGACCCAGTACTTC
TRBV5-6	.	TRBJ2-5	.	CASSLGPQETQYF	TGTGCCAGCAGCTTGGGACCGCAAGAGACCCAGTACTTC
TRBV5-1	.	TRBJ2-2	.	CASSESSLGTGELFF	TGCGCCAGCAGTGAATCCTCCCTAGGCACCGGGGAGCTGTTTTTT
TRBV4-1	TRBD1	TRBJ1-1	.	CASSQGQGGNTEAFF	TGCGCCAGCAGCCAAGGACAGGGGGGTAACACTGAAGCTTTCTTT
TRBV20-1	.	TRBJ1-2	.	CSASNGYTF	TGCAGTGCTAGCAACGGCTACACCTTC
TRBV9	TRBD2	TRBJ2-1	.	CASSVLTSGVNEQFF	TGTGCCAGCAGCGTATTGACTAGCGGGGTGAATGAGCAGTTCTTC
TRBV7-8	TRBD2	TRBJ2-7	.	CASRGGPGLDSYEQYF	TGTGCCAGCAGGGGGGGACCGGGACTAGATTCCTACGAGCAGTACTTC
TRBV5-4	TRBD1	TRBJ1-2	.	CASSLDRDGYTF	TGTGCCAGCAGCCTCGACAGGGACGGCTACACCTTC
TRBV28	.	TRBJ2-4	.	CASSLGGAEPNIQYF	TGTGCCAGCAGTTTAGGGGGGGCAGAACCAAACATTCAGTACTTC
TRBV19	.	TRBJ2-3	.	CASSMQSSTDTQYF	TGTGCCAGTAGTATGCAGAGCAGCACAGATACGCAGTATTTT
TRBV2	TRBD1	TRBJ1-2	once	CASSLTGRDYGYTF	TGTGCCAGCAGTTTGACAGGGAGGGATTATGGCTACACCTTC
TRBV5-1	.	TRBJ2-5	.	CASSLAATTKETQYF	TGCGCCAGCAGCTTGGCCGCAACAACTAAAGAGACCCAGTACTTC
TRBV9	TRBD1	TRBJ2-6	once	CASSGYRGEEAGANVLTF	TGTGCCAGCAGCGGGTACAGGGGGGAAGAGGCTGGGGCCAACGTCCTGACTTTC
TRBV7-2	.	TRBJ2-3	.	CASSPQGGRSDTQYF	TGTGCCAGCAGCCCACAGGGGGGGAGGTCCGATACGCAGTATTTT
TRBV5-4	TRBD2	TRBJ2-5	.	CASSLGLAGETQYF	TGTGCCAGCAGTTTAGGACTAGCGGGAGAGACCCAGTACTTC
TRBV28	.	TRBJ2-7	.	CASRSRGYEQYF	TGTGCCAGCAGGAGCAGGGGTTACGAGCAGTACTTC
TRBV28	.	TRBJ1-3	.	CASSLRGNTIYF	TGTGCCAGCAGTTTAAGGGGAAACACCATATATTTT
TRBV30	.	TRBJ1-5	.	CAWSAGTVHSNQPQHF	TGTGCCTGGAGCGCAGGGACGGTACATAGCAATCAGCCCCAGCATTTT
TRBV6-6	TRBD1	TRBJ1-5	.	CASTAGQVGGQPQHF	TGTGCCAGCACCGCCGGACAGGTGGGCGGTCAGCCCCAGCATTTT
TRBV28	.	TRBJ2-6	.	CATLSSGANVLTF	TGTGCCACCCTGTCCTCTGGGGCCAACGTCCTGACTTTC
TRBV6-5	.	TRBJ2-7	few	CASSYQPRRPYEQYF	TGTGCCAGCAGTTACCAGCCCCGCCGCCCCTACGAGCAGTACTTC
TRBV28	TRBD1	TRBJ2-5	.	CASSGGQGQETQYF	TGTGCCAGCAGTGGCGGACAGGGACAAGAGACCCAGTACTTC
TRBV6-5	.	TRBJ1-1	.	CASRWGKGMNTEAFF	TGTGCCAGCAGGTGGGGGAAGGGGATGAACACTGAAGCTTTCTTT
TRBV18	.	TRBJ1-1	once	CASSPRGDTEAFF	TGTGCCAGCTCACCACGGGGGGACACTGAAGCTTTCTTT
TRBV6-5	.	TRBJ2-7	.	CASSYSEGSSYEQYF	TGTGCCAGCAGTTACTCCGAGGGGAGCTCCTACGAGCAGTACTTC
TRBV6-1	.	TRBJ1-6	.	CASSDWGGSPLHF	TGTGCCAGCAGTGATTGGGGGGGTTCACCCCTCCACTTT
TRBV25-1	.	TRBJ2-7	.	CASRPRTGEQYF	TGTGCCAGCAGGCCTCGGACGGGCGAGCAGTACTTC
TRBV11-2	TRBD2	TRBJ2-1	.	CASSSSGTSGDEQFF	TGTGCCAGCAGCTCGAGCGGGACTAGCGGTGATGAGCAGTTCTTC
TRBV7-2	.	TRBJ2-5	.	CASSFSRQETQYF	TGTGCCAGCAGCTTTAGCAGACAAGAGACCCAGTACTTC
TRBV11-2	.	TRBJ1-4	.	CASSWTGGLGEKLFF	TGTGCCAGCAGCTGGACCGGGGGGTTGGGTGAAAAACTGTTTTTT